This TCR beta chain is drawn from a study of vaccination effects on CD4 cells after COVID-19. Sequencing was preceded by expansion of antigen-specific CD4+ T cells with viral peptide pools in the ViraFEST assay. Following culture for roughly 10 days, CD4+ T cells were isolated. Either the BNT162b2 or mRNA-1273 vaccine was given to participants in two doses. None of these healthy vaccinees had been infected with SARS-CoV-2 before vaccination. Cells had half their medium changed to IL-2 medium on days 3 and 7. The method was immunoSEQ multiplex PCR; TCRdb's version includes in-frame clones alone and lacks a portion of them. Here the sample spans about 60,000 clones, about 78% being singletons. This clone was counted a few times. What it binds is unknown. The receptor comes from a human donor who received a COVID-19 vaccine. The source was CD4+ T cells from PBMCs cultured with HCoV-OC43 spike peptides, collected after COVID-19 vaccination. Indicated subset: HCoV-OC43 spike overlapping peptide pool stimulation.

The DNA for the CDR3 is TGTGCCAGCTCTTTCGGACAGTTACCGAACACTGAAGCTTTCTTT. Translating it yields CASSFGQLPNTEAFF. V gene TRBV18 combines with J gene TRBJ1-1, with a tentative D call TRBD1 (6 bases). V was shortened by 6 bases and J by 1 base, with 15 bases between the two germline ends. Germline-derived CDR1 and CDR2 are KGHSH and LQKENI. The CDR3 runs 15 residues.